A selection of T cell receptor beta chains follows, all from one sample in a study of shared clonotypes between healthy human individuals. Only in-frame clones appear in the TCRdb table, and some are missing; sequencing was by immunoSEQ multiplex PCR. The table shows around 1.9 million clones, with about 93% occurring only once. Sequenced sample: naive CD8+ T cells from PBMCs. These receptors all come from a man aged 18 to 29 in good health. Some clones in this sample may be carry-over from other donors' samples. CDR3s leave out the opening cysteine and the closing phenylalanine or tryptophan.

v_call cdr3_aa
TRBV28 ASSRYRQVSNQPQH
TRBV4-1 ASSQVGLQETQY
TRBV7-8 ASSLVGRGTSRGYEQY
TRBV21-1 ASSKGTNRWSTGELF
TRBV5-6 ASNQGGLAAPYEQY
TRBV4-1 ASSHEWGKVGHT
TRBV7-9 ASSLGTGSETQY
TRBV2 ASSDHGYT
TRBV7-9 ASSLDRQETQY
TRBV2 ARADRGQSEAF
TRBV4-1 ASSPTSGRVYEQY
TRBV10-3 AISESSVGVGNEQF
TRBV14 ASKASGYNEQF
TRBV5-1 ASSLGAGGAYEQY
TRBV10-3 AISAPRDSGLAGGYSTDTQY
TRBV19 ASSIAGPPGEQY
TRBV7-9 ASSSGTGSGGLF
TRBV11-2 ASSSPRGLRNTIY
TRBV11-2 ASSGSWSGSDPPNVQF
TRBV19 ASSPRDRGFGANVLT
TRBV18 ASSRGGGGTNEQF
TRBV10-3 AISRLAGGEETQY
TRBV10-3 AIRPLTGKYEQY
TRBV7-9 ASSLPPGPNTGELF
TRBV10-3 AISGGDNEQF
TRBV30 AWSEKIGGAEAF
TRBV7-6 ASSLVGSGRTSNTGELF
TRBV10-3 AISEFTYEQY
TRBV9 ASSGDRILGNEAF
TRBV9 ASSVGGTGTYNEQF
TRBV28 ASSFTGAGETQY
TRBV7-9 ASSLQGYEQY
TRBV4-1 ASSQISPYGAGGTDTQY
TRBV18 ASTQHPLGYGYT
TRBV27 ASSLLTPQGTGELF
TRBV27 ASTQGGYSSYNEQF